The rows below give T cell receptor beta chains drawn from one sample of a study of neoadjuvant anti-PD-1 for oral cavity cancer. The protocol was immunoSEQ multiplex PCR, while the TCRdb copy is restricted to in-frame clones and leaves out a portion. The sample has tens of thousands of clones, about 86% seen once. This sample comprised PBMCs, obtained before nivolumab (anti-PD-1) treatment. The receptors were sampled from a person between 40 and 85 years old with oral cavity squamous cell carcinoma. Each CDR3 is given with its conserved first and last residue. A D gene is named only where the DNA matches it firmly. Size is stated for part of the rows, as once, few or many counts, or as a class when the clone is expanded.

clone size	J gene	D gene	V gene	CDR3 protein	CDR3 DNA
once	TRBJ2-4	NA	TRBV2	CAARDGGNIQYF	TGTGCCGCCCGGGACGGAGGAAACATTCAGTACTTC
NA	TRBJ1-1	TRBD1	TRBV19	CASSIVWDREAFF	TGTGCCAGTAGTATAGTTTGGGACAGGGAAGCTTTCTTT
NA	TRBJ1-6	NA	TRBV2	CASSLENSYNSPLHF	TGTGCCAGCAGCCTCGAAAATTCCTATAATTCACCCCTCCACTTT
once	TRBJ1-4	NA	TRBV28	CASRAPTNEKLFF	TGTGCCAGCAGAGCCCCAACTAATGAAAAACTGTTTTTT
NA	TRBJ1-3	NA	TRBV29-1	CSVAARYSGNTIYF	TGCAGCGTTGCAGCTCGGTATTCTGGAAACACCATATATTTT
NA	TRBJ1-1	NA	TRBV5-4	CASSLNRRSEAFF	TGTGCCAGCAGCCTTAACAGGCGCTCTGAAGCTTTCTTT
NA	TRBJ2-7	TRBD1	TRBV13	CASSFRQGHLHEQYF	TGTGCCAGCAGCTTTCGACAGGGGCATCTCCACGAGCAGTACTTC
NA	TRBJ1-1	NA	TRBV7-2	CASSWAGTGYMNTEAFF	TGTGCCAGCAGCTGGGCGGGGACGGGATACATGAACACTGAAGCTTTCTTT
NA	TRBJ1-1	TRBD1	TRBV19	CASSTPRDRLGPEAFF	TGTGCCAGTAGTACCCCTAGGGACAGGCTCGGCCCTGAAGCTTTCTTT
NA	TRBJ2-2	NA	TRBV6-1	CASSEVVATGELFF	TGTGCCAGCAGTGAAGTAGTAGCTACCGGGGAGCTGTTTTTT
few	TRBJ1-3	NA	TRBV7-9	CASRSTSDPGNTIYF	TGTGCCAGCAGGTCTACATCGGATCCTGGAAACACCATATATTTT
NA	TRBJ2-3	NA	TRBV10-3	CAIRRDESTDTQYF	TGTGCCATCAGGCGGGACGAAAGCACAGATACGCAGTATTTT
NA	TRBJ2-3	NA	TRBV5-1	CASSLSRGATDTQYF	TGCGCCAGCAGCTTGTCACGCGGGGCGACAGATACGCAGTATTTT
few	TRBJ1-6	NA	TRBV2	CASLGVTVNSPLHF	TGTGCCAGCCTAGGGGTGACGGTTAATTCACCCCTCCACTTT
NA	TRBJ1-3	NA	TRBV19	CASSLGSYSGNTIYF	TGTGCCAGTAGTCTCGGCAGCTACTCTGGAAACACCATATATTTT
NA	TRBJ1-5	TRBD1	TRBV18	CASSRDRGSGPQHF	TGTGCCAGCTCCCGAGACAGGGGGAGTGGGCCCCAGCATTTT
NA	TRBJ1-1	NA	TRBV7-6	CASSLMSAGSTEAFF	TGTGCCAGCAGCTTAATGTCTGCGGGGAGCACTGAAGCTTTCTTT
few	TRBJ1-5	NA	TRBV12-2	CASRLLIRAWGGYGNQPQHF	TGTGCAAGTCGCTTACTAATTCGGGCTTGGGGCGGATATGGCAATCAGCCCCAGCATTTT
NA	TRBJ2-1	TRBD2	TRBV6-1	CASSVLAGPIGNEQFF	TGTGCCAGCAGTGTACTAGCGGGTCCGATCGGGAATGAGCAGTTCTTC
NA	TRBJ2-5	NA	TRBV4-1	CASSHQPGAVSETQYF	TGCGCCAGCAGCCACCAGCCGGGGGCGGTTAGCGAGACCCAGTACTTC
NA	TRBJ1-1	TRBD1	TRBV6-1	CASSEQGGAEAFF	TGTGCCAGCAGTGAACAGGGGGGGGCTGAAGCTTTCTTT
NA	TRBJ2-1	NA	TRBV7-2	CASSFRAQEQFF	TGTGCCAGCAGCTTCCGGGCCCAGGAGCAGTTCTTC
NA	TRBJ1-5	NA	TRBV6-5	CASKTGGQPQHF	TGTGCCAGCAAGACCGGAGGTCAGCCCCAGCATTTT
NA	TRBJ1-3	NA	TRBV10-1	CASSESSGSGNTIYF	TGCGCCAGCAGTGAGTCGTCTGGCTCTGGAAACACCATATATTTT
few	TRBJ1-1	TRBD1	TRBV5-4	CASSLQGVTEAFF	TGTGCCAGCAGCTTGCAGGGGGTCACTGAAGCTTTCTTT
NA	TRBJ2-1	NA	TRBV5-1	CASSSKTGSSYNEQFF	TGCGCCAGCAGCTCTAAAACAGGGAGCTCCTACAATGAGCAGTTCTTC
NA	TRBJ1-2	TRBD1	TRBV6-1	CASRLGQGASYGYTF	TGTGCCAGCAGATTGGGACAGGGGGCTTCCTATGGCTACACCTTC
NA	TRBJ1-5	TRBD1	TRBV15	CATSFHRDREGQPQHF	TGTGCCACCAGCTTCCACCGGGACAGGGAGGGACAGCCCCAGCATTTT
NA	TRBJ2-3	TRBD1	TRBV11-2	CASSFWGTGFTDTQYF	TGTGCCAGCAGCTTTTGGGGGACAGGGTTCACAGATACGCAGTATTTT
NA	TRBJ2-7	TRBD2	TRBV19	CASSIGASGGPLSYEQYF	TGTGCCAGTAGTATCGGGGCTAGCGGGGGCCCTCTCTCCTACGAGCAGTACTTC
once	TRBJ2-3	NA	TRBV6-1	CASSDPDRYTDTQYF	TGTGCCAGCAGTGACCCCGACAGATACACAGATACGCAGTATTTT
NA	TRBJ2-1	NA	TRBV6-1	CASRRNLDSYNEQFF	TGTGCCAGCAGGAGAAACTTGGACTCCTACAATGAGCAGTTCTTC
few	TRBJ2-4	TRBD1	TRBV10-3	CAISAGTGTKNIQYF	TGTGCCATCAGCGCCGGGACAGGGACCAAAAACATTCAGTACTTC
NA	TRBJ1-1	TRBD1	TRBV6-5	CASRGQGMDTEAFF	TGTGCCAGCAGGGGACAGGGGATGGACACTGAAGCTTTCTTT
NA	TRBJ1-2	TRBD1	TRBV19	CATNDRGQRGLNYGYTF	TGTGCCACCAACGACAGGGGGCAAAGAGGGCTTAACTATGGCTACACCTTC
once	TRBJ1-1	TRBD1	TRBV9	CASSRSRGPYTEAFF	TGTGCCAGCAGCAGATCCAGGGGGCCCTACACTGAAGCTTTCTTT
NA	TRBJ1-1	NA	TRBV25-1	CASSRETGNTEAFF	TGTGCCAGCAGTAGGGAGACAGGGAACACTGAAGCTTTCTTT
NA	TRBJ1-5	NA	TRBV6-5	CASRPRGSGNQPQHF	TGTGCCAGCAGACCGAGGGGCTCGGGCAATCAGCCCCAGCATTTT
NA	TRBJ2-2	NA	TRBV7-3	CASSLGLKNTGELFF	TGTGCCAGCAGCTTAGGGCTAAAGAACACCGGGGAGCTGTTTTTT
NA	TRBJ1-6	NA	TRBV4-1	CASSVQWILSPLHF	TGCGCCAGCAGCGTCCAGTGGATTTTGTCACCCCTCCACTTT
NA	TRBJ2-7	NA	TRBV6-5	CASSTGGILSYEQYF	TGTGCCAGCAGTACCGGCGGCATCCTTTCCTACGAGCAGTACTTC
NA	TRBJ1-5	NA	TRBV30	CAWSAAVQPQHF	TGTGCCTGGAGCGCCGCGGTTCAGCCCCAGCATTTT
few	TRBJ2-1	NA	TRBV7-9	CASSLFGETYNEQFF	TGTGCCAGCAGCTTATTCGGGGAGACCTACAATGAGCAGTTCTTC
NA	TRBJ1-2	TRBD1	TRBV5-1	CASSQGQAVLGGYTF	TGCGCCAGCAGCCAGGGACAGGCCGTCTTGGGCGGCTACACCTTC
NA	TRBJ2-5	NA	TRBV30	CAWSVSGRETQYF	TGTGCCTGGAGTGTATCGGGGAGGGAGACCCAGTACTTC
NA	TRBJ2-5	NA	TRBV30	CAWSVQVGETQYF	TGTGCCTGGAGTGTACAAGTGGGGGAGACCCAGTACTTC
NA	TRBJ2-7	TRBD1	TRBV5-8	CASSLAGGSYEQYF	TGTGCCAGCAGCTTGGCAGGGGGCAGCTACGAGCAGTACTTC
NA	TRBJ2-7	TRBD1	TRBV27	CASSQTGARYEQYF	TGTGCCAGCAGTCAGACAGGGGCTCGCTACGAGCAGTACTTC
NA	TRBJ1-1	NA	TRBV6-5	CASSPRGGNTEAFF	TGTGCCAGCAGCCCCCGAGGGGGGAACACTGAAGCTTTCTTT
NA	TRBJ1-6	NA	TRBV7-2	CASSSPQGRTPLHF	TGTGCCAGCAGCTCACCCCAAGGGCGAACACCCCTCCACTTT
NA	TRBJ1-2	NA	TRBV7-9	CASSLEVREGYGYTF	TGTGCCAGCAGCTTAGAGGTCCGGGAGGGCTATGGCTACACCTTC
NA	TRBJ2-2	NA	TRBV6-4	CASSARENTGELFF	TGTGCCAGCAGTGCGCGGGAGAACACCGGGGAGCTGTTTTTT
NA	TRBJ2-5	TRBD1	TRBV5-5	CASSSTGTETQYF	TGTGCCAGCAGTTCGACAGGGACAGAGACCCAGTACTTC
few	TRBJ2-3	NA	TRBV30	CAWSAETAQYF	TGTGCCTGGAGTGCTGAAACGGCGCAGTATTTT